What follows are 26 T cell receptor beta chains derived from one specimen sequenced in a study of shared clonotypes between healthy human individuals (dated by TCRdb to between 2020 and 2021). Libraries were prepared through the immunoSEQ multiplex PCR assay. Held by TCRdb, this immuneACCESS table contains in-frame sequences only and omits some clones. Under half of the omission traces to an unresolved V gene where checked; the cause of the rest is unknown. This sample is represented by 800,000 to 1,200,000 clones; approximately 80% of them were singletons. More than 0.45% of the sample lies in the top ten. The sequencing sample was made of memory CD4+ T cells from PBMCs. The sample's cell subset or site label, in plain terms: CD45RA-negative fraction. Source of these receptors: a man younger than 35 in good health. Some clones in this sample may be carry-over from other donors' samples.

The rearrangement uses TRBV28 and TRBJ1-2; tentative D call: TRBD1 (5 bases). The CDR3 covers 14 residues. Trimming cost V 3 bases and J 7 bases, with 15 bases left between them. Germline V gene data show CDR1 as MDHEN and CDR2 as SYDVKM. CDR3 nucleotides: TGTGCCAGCAGTTTCGGCGGAAATGGGGGTGGCTACACCTTC. Translated, it gives CASSFGGNGGGYTF.

This clone was found many times. The chain has TRBV29-1 and TRBJ2-1, with a weak D call TRBD2 (6 bases). Trimming stripped 3 bases from V and 1 base from J, with 10 bases between. The CDR3 length is 14 residues. Germline CDR1 and CDR2: SQVTM and ANQGSEA. CDR3 sequence reads: CSVDGGMSYNEQFF. In DNA, the CDR3 is TGCAGCGTTGACGGCGGGATGTCCTACAATGAGCAGTTCTTC.

This clone was observed a few times. This rearrangement joins TRBV28 to TRBJ2-3, with D hard to call. This CDR3 has 14 residues. Per germline, CDR1 MDHEN and CDR2 SYDVKM. V lost 8 bases and J 1 base, leaving 13 bases between the germline ends. The CDR3 region is CASLAGSRTDTQYF. The CDR3 DNA reads as TGTGCCAGCTTGGCTGGTAGCCGCACAGATACGCAGTATTTT.

This chain links TRBV9 with TRBJ1-3, with D hard to call. Germline assignment: CDR1 SGDLS and CDR2 YYNGEE. The CDR3 contains 16 residues. Between the trimmed V and J ends, which lost 1 base and 0 bases, there was a span of 11 bases. The CDR3 region is CASSVSFGNSGNTIYF. The CDR3 DNA reads TGTGCCAGCAGCGTATCGTTCGGCAACTCTGGAAACACCATATATTTT.

The chain has TRBV30 and TRBJ1-2, with 9 nucleotides matching TRBD1. The V and J ends lost 3 bases and 7 bases, in that order; junction bases with no gene match: 9. Germline CDR1 and CDR2: GTSNPN and SVGIG (reference sequence). This CDR3 contains 14 residues. This CDR3 reads CAWRARQGGSGYTF. DNA for the CDR3: TGTGCCTGGAGGGCCCGACAGGGGGGATCTGGCTACACCTTC.

This clone was detected only once. The chain joins TRBV10-2 to TRBJ1-1; D is unclear. This CDR3 contains 14 residues. V was shortened by 11 bases and J by 5 bases, with 21 bases between the two germline ends. Germline lookup yields CDR1 WSHSY and CDR2 SAAADI. CDR3 in amino acids: CAVLRADLGTEAFF. CDR3 coding DNA: TGCGCCGTCCTCCGGGCAGACCTGGGGACTGAAGCTTTCTTT.

A word on this clone: Other DNA sequences within the sample encode an identical CDR3. J is TRBJ1-1 and V is TRBV9; D call uncertain. The CDR3 spans 13 residues. In germline, CDR1 is SGDLS, CDR2 YYNGEE. Trimming removed 3 bases at V and 1 base at J, with 7 bases between. The CDR3 nucleotides are TGTGCCAGCAGCGCGACGGCGAACACTGAAGCTTTCTTT. It translates to CASSATANTEAFF.

This clone was seen once. The chain joins TRBV28 to TRBJ1-1; D possibly corresponds to TRBD1 (5 bases). V was shortened by 6 bases and J by 3 bases, with 26 bases between the two germline ends. Looked up from germline, CDR1 is MDHEN and CDR2 is SYDVKM. The CDR3 spans 18 residues. The CDR3 DNA follows: TGTGCCAGCAGAGCCCAACCCCAAAAGGCAGGGTACGACACTGAAGCTTTCTTT. Protein sequence: CASRAQPQKAGYDTEAFF.

This chain uses TRBV29-1 with TRBJ1-1; 9 bases line up with TRBD1. V lost 6 bases, J lost 11 bases, and 7 bases stayed unmatched. Germline CDR1 is SQVTM and CDR2 is ANQGSEA. The CDR3 extends over 11 amino acids. The CDR3 reads CSVNRDRAAFF. The CDR3 nucleotides read TGCAGCGTCAACCGGGACAGGGCCGCTTTCTTT.

The chain carries TRBV28 and TRBJ1-2; D is ambiguous. Germline CDR1 MDHEN, CDR2 SYDVKM. V lost 10 bases to trimming and J lost 4 bases, with 10 bases between them. The CDR3 sequence is 11 residues long. DNA for the CDR3: TGTGCCACCGGGAATCCCTATGGCTACACCTTC. Translated, it gives CATGNPYGYTF.

The V gene is TRBV7-3, the J gene TRBJ1-1, with TRBD1 as a possible D gene (6 bases). Germline CDR1 and CDR2: SGHTA and FQGTGA. V was shortened by 0 bases and J by 1 base, with 9 bases between the two germline ends. CDR3 size: 15 residues. CDR3 loop: CASSLTPGANTEAFF. CDR3 DNA sequence: TGTGCCAGCAGCTTAACCCCGGGGGCGAACACTGAAGCTTTCTTT.

On this clone: Other DNA sequences of this sample code for an identical CDR3. This rearrangement joins TRBV19 to TRBJ1-5, with 7 bases identical to TRBD1. Germline V gene sequence: CDR1 LNHDA, CDR2 SQIVND (reference sequence). The CDR3 has 13 residues. J lost 7 bases, V lost 6 bases, and 6 bases had no gene match. CDR3: CASSPDRVQPQHF. Here the CDR3 DNA reads TGTGCCAGTAGCCCAGACAGGGTCCAGCCCCAGCATTTT.

A note on this clone: A far larger clone is only one base removed, so a read error is likely. V gene TRBV28 combines with J gene TRBJ2-5, with D perhaps TRBD2 (6 bases). Germline V lookup: CDR1 MDHEN, CDR2 SYDVKM. This CDR3 is 14 amino acids long. Written as DNA, the CDR3 is TGTGCCGGCAGTGTTAGCGGAGCTCAAGAGACCCAGTACTTC. Its translation is CAGSVSGAQETQYF.

This chain links TRBV4-2 with TRBJ1-2; 9 nucleotides line up with TRBD1. Germline CDR1 reads LGHNA; CDR2 reads YNFKEQ. Losses at the gene ends were 0 bases for V and 8 bases for J; bases not matched to a gene: 7. The CDR3 spans 15 residues. CDR3 sequence (DNA): TGTGCCAGCAGCCAAGATCCGGGACAGGGTAGGGGCTACACCTTC. Amino acid sequence: CASSQDPGQGRGYTF.

Details on this clone: This sample also contains other DNA sequences that code for the same CDR3. The chain has TRBV11-3 and TRBJ2-2, with D hard to call. The CDR3 contains 13 residues. V dropped 2 bases and J dropped 2 bases, with 3 bases sitting between them. The germline gives CDR1 SGHNT, CDR2 YENEEA. Written as DNA, the CDR3 is TGTGCCAGCAGCTTATCAAACACCGGGGAGCTGTTTTTT. Protein sequence: CASSLSNTGELFF.

The chain couples TRBV2 to TRBJ1-4, with 8 nucleotides matching TRBD1. The CDR3 loop spans 14 amino acids. V lost 8 bases to trimming and J lost 8 bases; unmatched junction nucleotides: 10. Per the germline V gene, CDR1 is SNHLY and CDR2 is FYNNEI. For the CDR3, the DNA is TGTGCCAGCGCACCAGGGGGCGTACTGGAAAAACTGTTTTTT. This encodes CASAPGGVLEKLFF.

This clone was recorded once. This may be a read error, as it is one base from a much larger clone. Other nucleotide sequences in the sample specify the same CDR3. V is TRBV7-9 and J is TRBJ2-7; the D gene is possibly TRBD1 (5 bases). Trimming removed 2 bases from V and 3 bases from J, with 5 bases in between. Germline-derived CDR1 and CDR2 are SEHNR and FQNEAQ (reference sequence). The CDR3 runs to 12 residues. The CDR3 sequence is CASSLQGYEQYF. The CDR3 region has the DNA TGTGCCAGCAGCTTACAGGGCTACGAGCAGTACTTC.

This clone was observed a single time. The chain employs TRBV10-3 and TRBJ1-2; D not certain. This CDR3 region has 12 residues. V was trimmed by 5 bases and J by 2 bases, leaving 6 bases between them. From germline, CDR1 is ENHRY and CDR2 SYGVKD. The CDR3: CAISNTNYGYTF. CDR3 coding DNA: TGTGCCATCAGTAATACGAACTATGGCTACACCTTC.

The gene calls are TRBV7-2 and TRBJ2-2, with D tentatively TRBD2 (5 bases). V was pared by 1 base and J by 0 bases, with 9 bases between. Germline V gives CDR1 SGHTA, CDR2 FQGNSA. There are 16 residues in the CDR3. CDR3 residues: CASSLGVASNTGELFF. For the CDR3, the DNA is TGTGCCAGCAGCTTAGGGGTAGCGTCGAACACCGGGGAGCTGTTTTTT.

The chain employs TRBV28 and TRBJ1-2; no definite D call. Deletions cut 6 bases from V and 3 bases from J, with 8 bases between. Germline CDR1 and CDR2: MDHEN and SYDVKM. The CDR3 spans 12 residues. CDR3 bases: TGTGCCAGCAGAAACACCCACTATGGCTACACCTTC. Translating gives CASRNTHYGYTF.

The chain joins TRBV9 to TRBJ2-1, with 9 positions matching TRBD2. The length of the CDR3 is 15 residues. The V and J ends lost 0 bases and 8 bases, in that order; junction bases with no gene match: 6. The germline gives CDR1 SGDLS, CDR2 YYNGEE. CDR3 residues: CASSVGLAEVDEQFF. The CDR3 DNA follows: TGTGCCAGCAGCGTAGGACTAGCGGAGGTCGATGAGCAGTTCTTC.

The V and J genes are TRBV19 and TRBJ2-3; no firm D call. The CDR3 contains 14 residues. Trimming cost V 7 bases and J 2 bases, with 13 bases left between them. The germline CDR1 and CDR2 sequences are LNHDA and SQIVND (reference sequence). This CDR3 is CASTPRSTTDTQYF. In DNA form, the CDR3 reads TGTGCCAGTACCCCGCGGTCTACCACAGATACGCAGTATTTT.

CDR3 sequence reads: CASKLIGSGVQYF. CDR3 in DNA: TGTGCCAGCAAGCTAATAGGATCAGGGGTGCAGTACTTC. The chain recombines TRBV13 with TRBJ2-7, with a possible D match to TRBD1 (6 bases). Trimming cost V 7 bases and J 9 bases, with 19 bases left between them. The germline V gene has CDR1 PRHDT and CDR2 FYEKMQ (reference sequence). CDR3 length: 13 residues.

The chain uses TRBV4-2 and TRBJ2-1, with D possibly TRBD2 on 6 matching bases. The V end was cut by 0 bases, the J end by 0 bases, with 9 bases between. Germline CDR1 reads LGHNA; CDR2 reads YNFKEQ. This CDR3 comprises 16 residues. The CDR3 reads CASSQDLASSYNEQFF. CDR3 nucleotides: TGTGCCAGCAGCCAAGATCTAGCGAGCTCCTACAATGAGCAGTTCTTC.

V gene TRBV6-5 combines with J gene TRBJ2-3, with 7 bases that match TRBD2. The CDR3 covers 14 residues. Germline V gene data show CDR1 as MNHEY and CDR2 as SVGAGI. Trimming at V came to 10 bases and at J to 8 bases, leaving 15 bases not matched to a gene. CDR3 coding DNA: TGTGCCAATCCTCCCGCGGGGGTGGGGGGTACGCAGTATTTT. Translation: CANPPAGVGGTQYF.

This rearrangement joins TRBV25-1 to TRBJ2-4; the D gene is possibly TRBD2 (6 bases). V was cut by 3 bases and J by 5 bases, with 11 bases left in between. Germline lookup yields CDR1 MGHDK and CDR2 SYGVNS. This CDR3 spans 14 amino acids. The chain's CDR3 is CASSEGGIQNIQYF. CDR3 DNA sequence: TGTGCCAGCAGTGAGGGGGGAATCCAAAACATTCAGTACTTC.